The 2 T cell receptor beta chains given below trace back to one sample, sequenced in a study of OX40 agonist ivuxolimab in advanced cancers. Here immunoSEQ multiplex PCR was the method, and the copy in TCRdb shows in-frame clones only, minus some. The sample lists about 100,000 clones, about nine tenths occurring once. The specimen was CD4+ or CD8+ T cells sorted from blood, collected in a trial of the OX40 agonist ivuxolimab. The receptors here all came from an adult with an advanced solid tumor such as melanoma, head and neck, liver or kidney cancer.

The rearrangement joins TRBV27 to TRBJ1-1; possible D gene TRBD1, 6 bases. The CDR3 spans 13 residues. Germline assignment: CDR1 MNHEY and CDR2 SMNVEV (reference sequence). V lost 6 bases, J lost 7 bases, and 15 bases lay in between. For the CDR3, the DNA is TGTGCCAGCAGCTACAGGGAGGGTGGTGAAGCTTTCTTT. Amino acids: CASSYREGGEAFF.

V usage is TRBV29-1 and J usage is TRBJ2-1; 10 nucleotides line up with TRBD2. Germline V gene lookup returns CDR1 SQVTM and CDR2 ANQGSEA. The CDR3 length is 15 residues. After removal of 5 bases from V and 4 bases from J, the junction contained 8 bases not matched to a gene. For the CDR3, the DNA is TGCAGCGTTTACGGAGCGGGAGGGGGATACAATGAGCAGTTCTTC. It yields the protein CSVYGAGGGYNEQFF.